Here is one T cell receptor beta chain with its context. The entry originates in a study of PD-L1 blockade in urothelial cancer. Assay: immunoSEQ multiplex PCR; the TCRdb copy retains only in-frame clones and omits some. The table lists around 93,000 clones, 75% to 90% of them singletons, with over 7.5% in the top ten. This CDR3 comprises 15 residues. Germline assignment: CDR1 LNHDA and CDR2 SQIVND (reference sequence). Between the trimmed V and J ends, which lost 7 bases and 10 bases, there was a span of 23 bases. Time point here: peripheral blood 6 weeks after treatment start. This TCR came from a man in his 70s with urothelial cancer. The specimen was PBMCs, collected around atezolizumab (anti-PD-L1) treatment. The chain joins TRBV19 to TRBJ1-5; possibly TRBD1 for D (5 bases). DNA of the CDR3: TGTGCCAGTACTTCCGACAGTTCGACCGGGAGACCCCAGCATTTT. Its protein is CASTSDSSTGRPQHF.